The 30 T cell receptor beta chains in this list originate from one sample, sequenced in a study of CD8 T cells in ankylosing spondylitis (dated by TCRdb to the late 2010s). To prepare the library, 5' RACE was applied. TCRdb shows the sequencer as Illumina HiSeq 2500. TCRdb ran its own pipeline on the public reads, namely fastp trimming at Q25 and MiXCR clone calling, and kept in-frame beta chains. Identical CDR3 proteins give one entry, which carries the most common genes and DNA. The sample has 300,000 to 400,000 distinct CDR3 sequences on record, 20% of them singletons. The ten largest clonotypes hold around 13% of the sample. The sequenced sample was blood, either unsorted or a sorted T cell fraction (not recorded which). The receptors derive from a male donor with ankylosing spondylitis or in good health (not recorded which).

This chain connects TRBV12-3 or TRBV12-4 to TRBJ1-2; possible D gene TRBD1, 5 bases. This CDR3 has 13 amino acids. Trimming took 6 bases from V and 8 from J, leaving 16 bases between them. CDR3: CASSHPGLPGYTF. The CDR3 coding sequence is TGTGCCAGCAGCCACCCGGGACTGCCCGGCTACACCTTC.

Only a few counts were recorded for this clonotype. V is TRBV12-3 or TRBV12-4 and J is TRBJ1-5, with D uncertain. V was pared by 3 bases and J by 1 base, with 10 bases between. This CDR3 is 15 amino acids long. The CDR3 DNA sequence: TGTGCCAGCAGTTTTCTCGGGCTAAGCAATCAGCCCCAGCATTTT. It is translated as CASSFLGLSNQPQHF.

CDR3 sequence: CASGGGRGTDTQYF. CDR3 bases: TGTGCCAGTGGAGGAGGGCGGGGCACAGATACGCAGTATTTT. The chain has TRBV28 and TRBJ2-3, with D maybe TRBD2 (6 bases). Trimming took off 9 bases at V and 1 base at J, with 14 bases between the two ends. CDR1 and CDR2 from the germline V gene are MDHEN and SYDVKM. This CDR3 region has 14 residues.

V and J are TRBV5-1 and TRBJ2-5; the D gene could be TRBD1 or TRBD2 (5 bases each). Looked up from germline, CDR1 is SGHRS and CDR2 is YFSETQ. CDR3 length: 14 amino acids. V gave up 4 bases and J gave up 3 bases, with 13 bases separating them. CDR3 region: CASSAGTLEETQYF. In DNA form, the CDR3 reads TGCGCCAGCAGCGCCGGGACCCTAGAAGAGACCCAGTACTTC. The full variable domain, with the rest looked up from reference TRBV5-1 and TRBJ2-5, is KAGVTQTPRYLIKTRGQQVTLSCSPISGHRSVSWYQQTPGQGLQFLFEYFSETQRNKGNFPGRFSGRQFSNSRSEMNVSTLELGDSALYLCASSAGTLEETQYFGPGTRLLVL.

This clonotype was seen a handful of times. The rearrangement uses TRBV7-2 and TRBJ2-1; 7 nucleotides align to TRBD1. The length of the CDR3 is 15 residues. Trimming cost V 5 bases and J 3 bases; bases outside gene matches: 7. Germline V gene sequence: CDR1 SGHTA, CDR2 FQGNSA. In nucleotides, the CDR3 is TGTGCCAGCAGCCCTGGAAGGGGGCTCTACAATGAGCAGTTCTTC. Protein sequence: CASSPGRGLYNEQFF.

This sequence joins TRBV10-3 and TRBJ2-1, with 12 nucleotides matching TRBD2. The CDR3 spans 15 residues. Germline V gene data show CDR1 as ENHRY and CDR2 as SYGVKD. V was clipped by 2 bases and J by 4 bases; unmatched bases: 0. This chain's CDR3 is CAISEGLAGYNEQFF. CDR3 bases: TGTGCCATCAGTGAGGGACTAGCGGGGTACAATGAGCAGTTCTTC.

This clonotype was counted only a few times. The genes are TRBV7-2 and TRBJ2-5, with unresolved D. This CDR3 is 15 amino acids long. Germline V lookup: CDR1 SGHTA, CDR2 FQGNSA. The germline V and J ends were trimmed by 2 bases and 2 bases, with 12 bases remaining between them. Here the CDR3 DNA reads TGTGCCAGCAGCTTATTAGGCGGAGTTCAAGAGACCCAGTACTTC. Translation: CASSLLGGVQETQYF.

The genes are TRBV7-8 and TRBJ2-1; no clear D. The CDR3 is 18 residues long. CDR1 and CDR2 from the germline V gene are SGHVS and FQNEAQ. Trimming shortened V by 3 bases and J by 7 bases, and 25 bases separated the two germline ends. CDR3: CASSFETEPSKTVNEQFF. In DNA, the CDR3 is TGTGCCAGCAGCTTCGAGACTGAGCCCTCCAAGACTGTTAATGAGCAGTTCTTC.

The J gene is TRBJ2-2, the V gene TRBV10-2; D gene unclear. V shed 6 bases and J shed 8 bases, with 10 bases lying between them. The CDR3 consists of 12 residues. The germline V gene has CDR1 WSHSY and CDR2 SAAADI. The CDR3 nucleotides are TGCGCCAGCAGCCCCGACATGGGGGAGCTGTTTTTT. Protein: CASSPDMGELFF.

V is TRBV12-3 or TRBV12-4 and J is TRBJ2-1, with 10 bases aligning to TRBD2. The CDR3 length is 13 residues. Losses at the gene ends were 4 bases for V and 11 bases for J; bases not matched to a gene: 5. The CDR3 bases are TGTGCCAGCAGTTGGGCTAGCGGGGGCAAGCAGTTCTTC. Protein: CASSWASGGKQFF.

The chain uses TRBV4-1 and TRBJ2-7; tentatively, D is TRBD1 (5 bases). V was pared by 0 bases and J by 0 bases, with 9 bases between. CDR3 length equals 15 residues. Looked up from germline, CDR1 is MGHRA and CDR2 is YSYEKL. The CDR3 DNA sequence: TGCGCCAGCAGCCAAGAAACACAGGCCTCCTACGAGCAGTACTTC. Protein product: CASSQETQASYEQYF.

V gene TRBV27 combines with J gene TRBJ2-7, with 7 positions matching TRBD1. CDR1 MNHEY and CDR2 SMNVEV come from the germline V gene (reference sequence). The CDR3 spans 15 residues. With V trimmed by 6 bases and J by 4 bases, 12 bases remained unmatched. For the CDR3, the DNA is TGTGCCAGCAGCCAACGAAGACAGGGTGGGTACGAGCAGTACTTC. This codes for CASSQRRQGGYEQYF.

This clonotype was counted between two and nine times. The chain combines TRBV7-8 with TRBJ1-6, with 9 bases that match TRBD1. CDR3 length equals 15 residues. Germline CDR1 reads SGHVS; CDR2 reads FQNEAQ. V trimming: 3 bases; J trimming: 7 bases; junction bases outside the gene matches: 4. CDR3 amino acids: CASSLDRGVNSPLHF. The CDR3 DNA follows: TGTGCCAGCAGCTTGGACAGGGGCGTCAATTCACCCCTCCACTTT. Complete variable domain (other parts from reference TRBV7-8 and TRBJ1-6): GAGVSQSPRYKVAKRGQDVALRCDPISGHVSLFWYQQALGQGPEFLTYFQNEAQLDKSGLPSDRFFAERPEGSVSTLKIQRTQQEDSAVYLCASSLDRGVNSPLHFGNGTRLTVT.

The V and J genes are TRBV20-1 and TRBJ2-1, with D perhaps TRBD2 (7 bases). CDR1 and CDR2 (germline): DFQATT, SNEGSKA (reference sequence). V was clipped by 3 bases and J by 7 bases, with 28 bases between them. CDR3 length equals 18 residues. The chain's CDR3 is CSARAFGGGARGLNEQFF. For the CDR3, the DNA is TGCAGTGCTAGGGCTTTTGGGGGGGGGGCCCGTGGTTTAAATGAGCAGTTCTTC.

This clonotype was detected only once. The J gene is TRBJ2-7, the V gene TRBV28; D unclear. The CDR3 spans 13 residues. Germline V gene lookup returns CDR1 MDHEN and CDR2 SYDVKM. Trimming pared 6 bases from V and 1 base from J, leaving 10 bases between. The CDR3 nucleotides read TGTGCCAGCAGCCCGACCTGGTCCTACGAGCAGTACTTC. Its translation: CASSPTWSYEQYF.

The chain carries TRBV27 and TRBJ2-5; no clear D gene. The CDR3 covers 13 residues. V lost 2 bases, J lost 5 bases, and 9 bases lay in between. Germline values: CDR1 MNHEY, CDR2 SMNVEV (reference sequence). CDR3 in amino acids: CASSLSFGETQYF. Here the CDR3 DNA reads TGTGCCAGCAGTTTAAGCTTTGGGGAGACCCAGTACTTC.

This clonotype was counted a few times. The chain links TRBV11-2 to TRBJ2-3; D is unresolved. The germline V and J ends were trimmed by 3 bases and 1 base, with 17 bases remaining between them. The CDR3 runs 17 residues. Germline CDR1 and CDR2: SGHAT and FQNNGV. The CDR3 DNA follows: TGTGCCAGCAGCTTCCCCAAAACCGGTACCCGCACAGATACGCAGTATTTT. Encoded protein: CASSFPKTGTRTDTQYF.

This clonotype occurred a few times. The CDR3 DNA is TGTGCCAGCAGCTTGCCGGGGGATAGCAGCTCCTACAATGAGCAGTTCTTC. It is translated as CASSLPGDSSSYNEQFF. The rearrangement joins TRBV7-2 to TRBJ2-1, with D perhaps TRBD2 (6 bases). The CDR3 contains 17 residues. Germline CDR1 SGHTA, CDR2 FQGNSA. Deletions cut 3 bases from V and 0 bases from J, with 15 bases between.

This clonotype was counted a few times. The chain has TRBV7-9 and TRBJ1-4; a weak D match, TRBD1 (5 bases). This CDR3 comprises 17 residues. V was pared by 2 bases and J by 3 bases, with 16 bases between. The germline gives CDR1 SEHNR, CDR2 FQNEAQ (reference sequence). The DNA for the CDR3 is TGTGCCAGCAGCTTACCCAGGGAGGCTTTGTCTAATGAAAAACTGTTTTTT. This codes for CASSLPREALSNEKLFF.

In its sample, this clonotype was seen once. The chain is built from TRBV7-9 and TRBJ1-1; D may be TRBD1 (5 bases). The CDR3 contains 15 residues. Trimming pared 1 base from V and 5 bases from J, leaving 14 bases between. The germline V gene has CDR1 SEHNR and CDR2 FQNEAQ (reference sequence). The CDR3 loop reads CASSLGRGQATEAFF. DNA for the CDR3: TGTGCCAGCAGCTTAGGAAGGGGCCAGGCAACTGAAGCTTTCTTT.

This chain joins TRBV7-9 and TRBJ2-1, with D perhaps being TRBD1 or TRBD2 (5 bases each). This CDR3 is 14 amino acids long. Germline V CDR1 and CDR2: SEHNR, FQNEAQ (reference sequence). The ends were cut back, 7 bases at V and 4 bases at J, with 14 bases in the middle. CDR3 loop: CASTRGTLYNEQFF. CDR3 in DNA: TGTGCCAGCACCCGTGGGACCCTTTACAATGAGCAGTTCTTC. The full variable domain, its missing parts supplied by reference TRBV7-9 and TRBJ2-1, is DTGVSQNPRHKITKRGQNVTFRCDPISEHNRLYWYRQTLGQGPEFLTYFQNEAQLEKSRLLSDRFSAERPKGSFSTLEIQRTEQGDSAMYLCASTRGTLYNEQFFGPGTRLTVL.

This clonotype showed up just a few times. The chain carries TRBV28 and TRBJ2-1; no clear D. The CDR3 is made up of 12 amino acids. CDR1 is MDHEN and CDR2 is SYDVKM in the germline V gene. Trimming removed 2 bases from V and 5 bases from J, with 4 bases in between. CDR3 protein: CASSLADNEQFF. The CDR3 bases are TGTGCCAGCAGTTTAGCGGACAATGAGCAGTTCTTC.

This clonotype was found a few times. The V gene is TRBV5-6, the J gene TRBJ2-7, with 7 nucleotides matching TRBD2. V lost 0 bases to trimming and J lost 0 bases; unmatched junction nucleotides: 6. This CDR3 is built from 16 residues. Germline V CDR1 and CDR2: SGHDT, YYEEEE. The DNA for the CDR3 is TGTGCCAGCAGCTTGGCCTGGCGGGGGAGCTCCTACGAGCAGTACTTC. Translated: CASSLAWRGSSYEQYF.

This clonotype has a handful of counts. This chain joins TRBV12-3 or TRBV12-4 and TRBJ2-5; the match to TRBD1 covers 7 bases. Trimming at V came to 5 bases and at J to 1 base, leaving 10 bases not matched to a gene. The CDR3 length is 16 residues. The CDR3 region has the DNA TGTGCCAGCAGTCCAACCGGGACAGAAGGCCAAGAGACCCAGTACTTC. Translation gives CASSPTGTEGQETQYF.

This clonotype was seen more than once but under ten times. The chain links TRBV7-9 to TRBJ2-1; TRBD1 or TRBD2 may be the D gene (6 bases each). CDR3 length equals 13 residues. Germline V gene data show CDR1 as SEHNR and CDR2 as FQNEAQ (reference sequence). CDR3 sequence: CALRRGGYNEQFF. In DNA form, the CDR3 reads TGTGCGCTCCGCCGAGGGGGGTACAATGAGCAGTTCTTC.

Worth noting for this clonotype: Here the CDR3 omits its conserved ending phenylalanine or tryptophan, so a read error is the likely source. The chain employs TRBV3-1 and TRBJ2-7; D gene ambiguous. Germline CDR1 and CDR2: LGHDT and YNNKEL (reference sequence). This CDR3 has 13 residues. V lost 2 bases to trimming and J lost 0 bases, with 5 bases between them. In nucleotides, the CDR3 is TGTGCCAGCAGCCAACCGAACTCCTACGAGCAGTACATC. Translation gives CASSQPNSYEQYI.

This clonotype was seen only a few times. The V call is TRBV5-5, the J call TRBJ1-1, with D unresolved. The V end lost 1 base, the J end lost 6 bases, and 10 bases lay between the germline ends. The CDR3 spans 13 residues. Germline CDR1 SGHKS, CDR2 YYEKEE (reference sequence). Here the CDR3 reads CASSLWLGSEAFF. The CDR3 DNA is TGTGCCAGCAGCTTGTGGTTGGGGTCTGAAGCTTTCTTT.

V and J are TRBV20-1 and TRBJ2-3; no reliable D call. The length of the CDR3 is 16 residues. Germline V gene lookup returns CDR1 DFQATT and CDR2 SNEGSKA (reference sequence). The V and J ends lost 2 bases and 2 bases respectively, with 17 bases between them. The CDR3 bases are TGCAGTGCTAGAAGTAGTGGGCTAACTCACACAGATACGCAGTATTTT. Its translation: CSARSSGLTHTDTQYF.

In its sample, this clonotype was seen many times. The V and J genes are TRBV12-3 or TRBV12-4 and TRBJ1-1, with D unresolved. The ends were cut back, 2 bases at V and 7 bases at J, with 14 bases in the middle. The CDR3 totals 14 residues. The CDR3 DNA is TGTGCCAGCAGTTTACCCGTTGGTGGAGGTGAAGCTTTCTTT. The encoded protein is CASSLPVGGGEAFF.

The chain couples TRBV7-8 to TRBJ2-7, with D possibly TRBD2 on 6 matching bases. V lost 1 base and J 3 bases, leaving 13 bases between the germline ends. Per germline, CDR1 SGHVS and CDR2 FQNEAQ. The CDR3 consists of 15 residues. The CDR3 spells CASSLVGEANYEQYF. The CDR3 DNA reads TGTGCCAGCAGCTTAGTCGGGGAGGCAAACTACGAGCAGTACTTC.